This T cell receptor (beta chain) was captured in a study of T cell responses to AZD1222 COVID-19 vaccine. Study summary: Investigators merged groups given second doses at roughly 4 or roughly 12 weeks.

Sequencing used immunoSEQ multiplex PCR; TCRdb keeps in-frame clones, though not all of them. This sample has approximately 110,000 clones; around 88% occur once, and the top ten carry approximately 5.4%. The CDR3 length is 16 residues. Germline CDR1 is SGHVS and CDR2 is FQNEAQ. Trimming removed 5 bases at V and 8 bases at J, with 19 bases between. Study results and limitations: Nearly half of spike-specific TCRs reportedly target variant regions that are unmutated in the B.1.351 and B.1.1.7 variants. Spike regions recognized by vaccine-associated CD4 TCRs spanned the protein, led by 160-218 and 743-854. Two AZD1222 doses significantly raised spike-specific TCR breadth and depth over controls.

About this clone: Its antigen is undetermined.

The chain carries TRBV7-8 and TRBJ1-6, with D uncertain. The material sequenced was peripheral blood, taken on day 0 of AZD1222 vaccination. This sequence was found in an adult in good health. The CDR3 DNA reads as TGTGCCAGCAGCCGAGGGTTCGCCCCGGGAGATTCACCCCTCCACTTT. Protein product: CASSRGFAPGDSPLHF. The complete variable domain, with remaining parts taken from reference TRBV7-8 and TRBJ1-6, reads GAGVSQSPRYKVAKRGQDVALRCDPISGHVSLFWYQQALGQGPEFLTYFQNEAQLDKSGLPSDRFFAERPEGSVSTLKIQRTQQEDSAVYLCASSRGFAPGDSPLHFGNGTRLTVT.